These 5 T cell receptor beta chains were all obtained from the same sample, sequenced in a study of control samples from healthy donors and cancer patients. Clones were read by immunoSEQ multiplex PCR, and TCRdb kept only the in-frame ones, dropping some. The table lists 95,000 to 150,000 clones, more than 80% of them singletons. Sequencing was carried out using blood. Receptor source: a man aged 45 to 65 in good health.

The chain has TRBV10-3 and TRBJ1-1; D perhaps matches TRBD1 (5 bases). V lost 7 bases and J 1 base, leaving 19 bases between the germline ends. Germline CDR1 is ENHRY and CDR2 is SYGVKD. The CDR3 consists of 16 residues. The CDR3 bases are TGTGCCATCAAGAACTCGCAGGGAGGAGGGAACACTGAAGCTTTCTTT. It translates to CAIKNSQGGGNTEAFF.

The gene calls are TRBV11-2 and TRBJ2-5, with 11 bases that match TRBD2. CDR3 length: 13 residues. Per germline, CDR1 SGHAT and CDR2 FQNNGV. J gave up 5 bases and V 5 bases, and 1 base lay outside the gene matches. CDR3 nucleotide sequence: TGTGCCAGCAGCCCTAGCGGGGGGGAGACCCAGTACTTC. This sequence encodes CASSPSGGETQYF.

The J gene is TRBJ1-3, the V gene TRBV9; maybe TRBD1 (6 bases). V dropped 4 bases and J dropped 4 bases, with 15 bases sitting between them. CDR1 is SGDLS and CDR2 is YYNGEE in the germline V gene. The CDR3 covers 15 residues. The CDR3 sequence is CASSLGQTLGNTIYF. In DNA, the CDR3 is TGTGCCAGCAGCCTCGGACAGACTTTAGGAAACACCATATATTTT. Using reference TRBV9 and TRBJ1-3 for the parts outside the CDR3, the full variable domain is DSGVTQTPKHLITATGQRVTLRCSPRSGDLSVYWYQQSLDQGLQFLIQYYNGEERAKGNILERFSAQQFPDLHSELNLSSLELGDSALYFCASSLGQTLGNTIYFGEGSWLTVV.

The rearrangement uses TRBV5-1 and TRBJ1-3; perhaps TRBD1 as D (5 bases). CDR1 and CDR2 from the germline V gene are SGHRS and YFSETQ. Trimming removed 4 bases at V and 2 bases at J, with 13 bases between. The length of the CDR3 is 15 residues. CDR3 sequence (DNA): TGCGCCAGCAGCCCGGAGGGGAGCCCTGGAAACACCATATATTTT. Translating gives CASSPEGSPGNTIYF.

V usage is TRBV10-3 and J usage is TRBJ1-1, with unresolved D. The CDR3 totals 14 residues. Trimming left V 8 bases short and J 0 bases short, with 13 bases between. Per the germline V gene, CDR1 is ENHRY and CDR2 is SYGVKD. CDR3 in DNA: TGTGCCATCGGGCAGGTGGGCATGAACACTGAAGCTTTCTTT. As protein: CAIGQVGMNTEAFF.